This T cell receptor (beta chain) was sequenced during a study of control samples from healthy donors and cancer patients. Sequencing was performed with immunoSEQ multiplex PCR; in TCRdb, only in-frame clones are kept and a portion is missing. In the table there are tens of thousands of clones, about 85% of which are singletons. Trimming left V 6 bases short and J 7 bases short, with 16 bases between. This CDR3 comprises 15 residues. The V gene's germline CDR1 is MNHEY and CDR2 SVGAGI. The sample consisted of blood. This TCR came from a woman in her 70s in good health. The chain couples TRBV6-5 to TRBJ1-6; D is unclear. The CDR3 DNA reads TGTGCCAGCAGCAAGGACCCCACCGCCAATTCACCCCTCCACTTT. Protein product: CASSKDPTANSPLHF.